This passage covers 26 T cell receptor beta chains from one sample sequenced in a study of PD-1 blockade in classical Hodgkin lymphoma. Some clones are missing from TCRdb's copy, which holds only in-frame ones; the method was immunoSEQ multiplex PCR. Of under 15,000 clones listed, roughly 80% are singletons. All patients experienced relapse after autologous stem cell transplantation, and brentuximab vedotin exposure was variable. Material: peripheral blood mononuclear cells (PBMCs), obtained at baseline. The receptors originated from a human donor with classical Hodgkin lymphoma.

This clone has just one count. The sample carries other DNA sequences with the same CDR3. This rearrangement joins TRBV29-1 to TRBJ2-1; D remains ambiguous. The V end was cut by 0 bases, the J end by 2 bases, with 17 bases between. The CDR3 totals 17 residues. Germline V CDR1 and CDR2: SQVTM, ANQGSEA. CDR3: CSVEELQIRVTYNEQFF. The DNA of the CDR3 is TGCAGCGTTGAAGAATTGCAGATCCGCGTGACCTACAATGAGCAGTTCTTC.

Comments on this clone: The sample holds other DNA sequences that translate to the same CDR3. The J gene is TRBJ1-2, the V gene TRBV2, with no clear D. The V end lost 2 bases, the J end lost 4 bases, and 11 bases lay between the germline ends. This CDR3 has 14 amino acids. The V gene's germline CDR1 is SNHLY and CDR2 FYNNEI. The CDR3 DNA sequence: TGTGCCAGCAGTGAATCCCAGACCGGCTATGGCTACACCTTC. Translated: CASSESQTGYGYTF.

V and J are TRBV2 and TRBJ2-4, with D perhaps TRBD1 (5 bases). The CDR3 contains 17 residues. Germline-derived CDR1 and CDR2 are SNHLY and FYNNEI. Trimming pared 2 bases from V and 4 bases from J, leaving 18 bases between. The chain's CDR3 is CASSETGPQRTKNIQYF. The CDR3 DNA reads as TGTGCCAGCAGTGAAACAGGACCACAACGAACGAAAAACATTCAGTACTTC.

V and J are TRBV5-1 and TRBJ1-3; TRBD1 matches 8 bases. V shed 3 bases, J shed 4 bases, and the junction held 3 bases outside the gene matches. Germline loops: CDR1 SGHRS, CDR2 YFSETQ. The CDR3 sequence is 14 residues long. CDR3 amino acids: CASSWTGTGNTIYF. CDR3 nucleotides: TGCGCCAGCAGCTGGACAGGGACAGGAAACACCATATATTTT.

The chain uses TRBV5-1 and TRBJ2-5, with 7 bases that match TRBD2. With 2 bases clipped from V and 2 bases from J, the junction kept 9 bases outside the gene matches. CDR3 size: 16 residues. Germline V gives CDR1 SGHRS, CDR2 YFSETQ. Here the CDR3 reads CASSLTAGAPQETQYF. The CDR3 DNA reads TGCGCCAGCAGCTTAACGGCGGGAGCCCCTCAAGAGACCCAGTACTTC. Filled out from reference TRBV5-1 and TRBJ2-5, the complete variable domain reads KAGVTQTPRYLIKTRGQQVTLSCSPISGHRSVSWYQQTPGQGLQFLFEYFSETQRNKGNFPGRFSGRQFSNSRSEMNVSTLELGDSALYLCASSLTAGAPQETQYFGPGTRLLVL.

V usage is TRBV27 and J usage is TRBJ2-1; 7 nucleotides align to TRBD2. Germline V gene lookup returns CDR1 MNHEY and CDR2 SMNVEV (reference sequence). The CDR3 totals 13 residues. Trimming took 6 bases from V and 4 from J; bases not matched to a gene: 3. Written as DNA, the CDR3 is TGTGCCAGCAGCCCGGGACTATACAATGAGCAGTTCTTC. As protein: CASSPGLYNEQFF.

The chain links TRBV9 to TRBJ2-2; tentatively, D is TRBD1 (6 bases). The V gene lost 5 bases and the J gene lost 0 bases, with 11 bases spanning the gap. The CDR3 totals 15 residues. Looked up from germline, CDR1 is SGDLS and CDR2 is YYNGEE. This chain's CDR3 is CASRRGMANTGELFF. In DNA form, the CDR3 reads TGTGCCAGCAGGAGGGGGATGGCGAACACCGGGGAGCTGTTTTTT.

CDR3 protein: CAISRGGNEQFF. The CDR3, as DNA: TGTGCCATCAGTCGAGGGGGTAATGAGCAGTTCTTC. The chain joins TRBV10-3 to TRBJ2-1; TRBD1 is a possible D gene (6 bases). V gave up 5 bases and J gave up 7 bases, with 9 bases separating them. The CDR3 contains 12 residues. Germline CDR1 is ENHRY and CDR2 is SYGVKD.

V is TRBV6-5 and J is TRBJ2-4, with TRBD1 matching 9 bases. J gave up 3 bases and V 5 bases, and 5 bases lay outside the gene matches. From germline, CDR1 is MNHEY and CDR2 SVGAGI. The CDR3 is 15 residues long. In DNA form, the CDR3 reads TGTGCCAGCAGTGCGTGGACAGGGGACAAAAACATTCAGTACTTC. Its protein is CASSAWTGDKNIQYF.

The chain carries TRBV7-9 and TRBJ2-7; D is perhaps TRBD2 (6 bases). Per germline, CDR1 SEHNR and CDR2 FQNEAQ (reference sequence). The CDR3 is 14 residues long. The V end was cut by 6 bases, the J end by 6 bases, with 18 bases between. The CDR3 loop reads CASSDSGGEAEQYF. The CDR3 bases are TGTGCCAGCAGTGACAGTGGAGGGGAGGCCGAGCAGTACTTC.

The chain joins TRBV6-1 to TRBJ1-2; D perhaps matches TRBD1 (6 bases). Germline CDR1 is MNHNS and CDR2 is SASEGT. Deletions cut 6 bases from V and 4 bases from J, with 12 bases between. The CDR3 is 13 amino acids. CDR3 loop: CASSLDSFYGYTF. The CDR3 nucleotides read TGTGCCAGCAGCCTGGACAGTTTCTATGGCTACACCTTC.

The J gene is TRBJ2-7, the V gene TRBV10-2; TRBD2 matches at 11 bases. The trim removed 6 bases at V and 5 bases at J, leaving 3 bases unmatched. From germline, CDR1 is WSHSY and CDR2 SAAADI. This CDR3 has 13 amino acids. The CDR3 DNA reads as TGCGCCAGCAGCCCTAGCGGGAGGAACGAGCAGTACTTC. This translates into CASSPSGRNEQYF.

The chain employs TRBV9 and TRBJ2-3; D remains unclear. From germline, CDR1 is SGDLS and CDR2 YYNGEE. The CDR3 is 15 residues long. V was cut by 0 bases and J by 1 base, with 9 bases left in between. In DNA form, the CDR3 reads TGTGCCAGCAGCGTAGGTCGACTGCGCACAGATACGCAGTATTTT. Its translation: CASSVGRLRTDTQYF.

This chain uses TRBV7-9 with TRBJ2-7; 14 bases match TRBD2. The CDR3 loop spans 15 amino acids. Germline CDR1 SEHNR, CDR2 FQNEAQ (reference sequence). The ends lost 5 bases at V and 3 bases at J; junction bases unmatched: 3. DNA for the CDR3: TGTGCCAGCAGCCGGGGACTAGCGGGGGTCTACGAGCAGTACTTC. Its translation: CASSRGLAGVYEQYF.

The genes are TRBV5-1 and TRBJ1-2; no definite D call. The germline V gene encodes CDR1 SGHRS and CDR2 YFSETQ. The V end lost 4 bases, the J end lost 8 bases, and 12 bases lay between the germline ends. This CDR3 comprises 12 residues. The CDR3 sequence: CASSRINAGYTF. The CDR3 DNA reads TGCGCCAGCAGCAGGATTAATGCCGGCTACACCTTC.

CDR3 region: CASSLGTGLNQPQHF. In DNA form, the CDR3 reads TGTGCCAGCAGTTTAGGGACAGGGCTGAATCAGCCCCAGCATTTT. This chain links TRBV6-5 with TRBJ1-5, with 9 bases matching TRBD1. CDR3 length equals 15 residues. The junction had 5 bases not matched to a gene; V was cut back by 4 bases and J by 4 bases. From germline, CDR1 is MNHEY and CDR2 SVGAGI.

A few counts support this clone. The chain is built from TRBV6-5 and TRBJ2-3; D is unresolved. The CDR3 length is 13 residues. V gave up 7 bases and J gave up 1 base, with 9 bases separating them. Germline values: CDR1 MNHEY, CDR2 SVGAGI. The CDR3 nucleotides read TGTGCCAGCAAGGCAAGCGGCACAGATACGCAGTATTTT. Encoded protein: CASKASGTDTQYF.

Only a few counts were recorded for this clone. The V call is TRBV27, the J call TRBJ2-7; D not resolved. Germline CDR1 reads MNHEY; CDR2 reads SMNVEV (reference sequence). V shed 5 bases and J shed 3 bases, with 14 bases lying between them. CDR3 size: 14 residues. CDR3 in amino acids: CASSRTATYYEQYF. In nucleotides, the CDR3 is TGTGCCAGCAGTAGGACGGCCACCTACTACGAGCAGTACTTC.

The chain is built from TRBV18 and TRBJ2-1; a possible D gene is TRBD2 (6 bases). Germline V gene sequence: CDR1 KGHSH, CDR2 LQKENI. Trimming took off 0 bases at V and 12 bases at J, with 15 bases between the two ends. The CDR3 is made up of 14 amino acids. In nucleotides, the CDR3 is TGTGCCAGCTCACCACCGCGGGGCTCGGTCGGGCAGTTCTTC. As protein: CASSPPRGSVGQFF.

The chain couples TRBV18 to TRBJ2-1; the D gene could be TRBD1 or TRBD2 (5 bases each). The CDR3 totals 15 residues. CDR1 and CDR2 from the germline V gene are KGHSH and LQKENI. The V end was cut by 3 bases, the J end by 3 bases, with 12 bases between. This CDR3 is CASSPDTGNYNEQFF. The CDR3 DNA sequence: TGTGCCAGCTCACCGGACACGGGGAACTACAATGAGCAGTTCTTC.

The chain has TRBV29-1 and TRBJ1-1; D ambiguous. Between the trimmed V and J ends, which lost 5 bases and 5 bases, there was a span of 15 bases. The CDR3 runs to 13 residues. Germline V gene sequence: CDR1 SQVTM, CDR2 ANQGSEA. The CDR3 coding sequence is TGCAGCGTTTCGGCCGCTCGGTGGACTGAAGCTTTCTTT. Its translation: CSVSAARWTEAFF.

A note on this clone: One junction end disagrees with the germline gene, perhaps due to a read error. The chain links TRBV7-8 to TRBJ1-2; weak D call: TRBD1 (5 bases). The CDR3 is 12 residues long. Germline V gene lookup returns CDR1 SGHVS and CDR2 FQNEAQ. The CDR3 here is CASSLASGPSLF. DNA for the CDR3: TGTGCCAGCAGCTTAGCTTCGGGACCCTCCCTCTTC. Using reference TRBV7-8 and TRBJ1-2 for the parts outside the CDR3, the full variable domain is GAGVSQSPRYKVAKRGQDVALRCDPISGHVSLFWYQQALGQGPEFLTYFQNEAQLDKSGLPSDRFFAERPEGSVSTLKIQRTQQEDSAVYLCASSLASGPSLFGSGTRLTVV.

CDR3 nucleotides: TGCAGCGTTGCACCCTACACAGATACGCAGTATTTT. It translates to CSVAPYTDTQYF. V usage is TRBV29-1 and J usage is TRBJ2-3; D is ambiguous. This CDR3 region has 12 residues. The germline gives CDR1 SQVTM, CDR2 ANQGSEA. V was clipped by 4 bases and J by 2 bases, with 7 bases between them.

This rearrangement joins TRBV7-9 to TRBJ2-1, with D maybe TRBD2 (5 bases). CDR1 is SEHNR, CDR2 FQNEAQ, per germline (reference sequence). Trimming cost V 4 bases and J 7 bases, with 5 bases left between them. The CDR3 length is 11 residues. Here the CDR3 reads CASSWTNEQFF. CDR3 coding DNA: TGTGCCAGCAGCTGGACTAATGAGCAGTTCTTC.

The CDR3 region is CASSQTWTSTDTQYF. CDR3 bases: TGTGCCAGTAGTCAGACATGGACTAGCACAGATACGCAGTATTTT. The chain links TRBV19 to TRBJ2-3; D may be TRBD2 (5 bases). V lost 5 bases and J 0 bases, leaving 12 bases between the germline ends. This CDR3 spans 15 amino acids. The germline V gene encodes CDR1 LNHDA and CDR2 SQIVND (reference sequence).

The V call is TRBV27, the J call TRBJ2-1; TRBD2 agrees at 9 bases. V shed 6 bases and J 4 bases; nucleotides not matched to a gene: 7. The CDR3 is 15 residues long. Looked up from germline, CDR1 is MNHEY and CDR2 is SMNVEV (reference sequence). CDR3 protein: CASRSQTSGYNEQFF. The CDR3 nucleotides are TGTGCCAGCAGATCGCAGACTAGCGGTTACAATGAGCAGTTCTTC.